Listed here are 9 T cell receptor beta chains from one sample, sequenced in a study of CD8+CD57+ T cells in acquired aplastic anemia. TCR beta VDJ and CDR3 profiles were obtained from a genomic DNA template. MiXCR was run by TCRdb on the reads, yielding one entry per CDR3 protein. The sample includes 250,000 to 300,000 distinct CDR3 sequences, approximately 60% of them seen just once. The sequenced patients had an expansion of CD8+CD57+ cells seen by flow cytometry. Material: sorted CD4+, CD8+, or CD8+CD57+ T cells (not recorded which) from PBMCs. These receptors all stem from a human donor with aplastic anemia.

The V and J genes are TRBV10-3 and TRBJ2-6, with D possibly TRBD1 on 6 matching bases. V shed 10 bases and J shed 2 bases, with 15 bases lying between them. The CDR3 spans 15 residues. Germline V gene data show CDR1 as ENHRY and CDR2 as SYGVKD. The CDR3 spells CATTITGTGANVLTF. The CDR3 DNA reads TGTGCCACCACGATAACAGGGACTGGGGCCAACGTCCTGACTTTC.

On this clonotype itself: The conserved final phenylalanine or tryptophan is absent from the CDR3, which likely points to a read error. The chain has TRBV10-3 and TRBJ2-3, with D possibly being TRBD1 (6 bases). Germline CDR1 and CDR2: ENHRY and SYGVKD. This CDR3 region has 15 residues. The DNA for the CDR3 is TGCGCCATCAGAGAGACAGGAGTTAGCACAGATACGCAGTATTCT. It codes for CAIRETGVSTDTQYS.

The V call is TRBV9, the J call TRBJ1-6, with TRBD1 as a possible D gene (5 bases). The CDR3 has 13 amino acids. The V and J ends lost 4 bases and 11 bases respectively, with 13 bases between them. The germline V gene has CDR1 SGDLS and CDR2 YYNGEE. The CDR3, as DNA: TGTGCCAGCAGCTCAACAGGCGAGACACCCCTCCACTTT. It translates to CASSSTGETPLHF.

The gene calls are TRBV2 and TRBJ1-5; D unclear. The germline V and J ends were trimmed by 2 bases and 11 bases, with 10 bases remaining between them. The CDR3 totals 12 residues. The germline CDR1 and CDR2 sequences are SNHLY and FYNNEI. The CDR3 nucleotides are TGTGCCAGCAGTGAATGGGTGGAGACCCAGCATTTT. This codes for CASSEWVETQHF.

The chain is built from TRBV15 and TRBJ2-1, with D possibly matching TRBD2 (7 bases). The CDR3 is 15 amino acids. The germline V and J ends were trimmed by 3 bases and 5 bases, with 14 bases remaining between them. From germline, CDR1 is LNHNV and CDR2 YYDKDF (reference sequence). The CDR3 bases are TGTGCCACCAGCAGGGGAGGGGGGAGTAACAATGAGCAGTTCTTC. Translating it yields CATSRGGGSNNEQFF.

The chain links TRBV20-1 to TRBJ1-2; 7 bases agree with TRBD1. The germline gives CDR1 DFQATT, CDR2 SNEGSKA (reference sequence). CDR3 length: 13 amino acids. The V and J ends lost 0 bases and 8 bases, in that order; junction bases with no gene match: 6. Here the CDR3 reads CSARDGTVDGYTF. In DNA, the CDR3 is TGCAGTGCTAGAGATGGGACAGTGGACGGCTACACCTTC.

This clonotype was seen more than once but under ten times. This chain uses TRBV10-3 with TRBJ2-1, with 11 bases lining up with TRBD2. Germline CDR1 is ENHRY and CDR2 is SYGVKD. V was clipped by 6 bases and J by 5 bases; unmatched bases: 6. The CDR3 consists of 15 residues. CDR3 region: CAIRFSGLADNEQFF. The CDR3, as DNA: TGTGCCATCAGATTTTCGGGACTAGCGGACAATGAGCAGTTCTTC.

This clonotype was picked up a small number of times. The chain couples TRBV20-1 to TRBJ1-1; perhaps TRBD1 as D (5 bases). There are 13 residues in the CDR3. The V gene's germline CDR1 is DFQATT and CDR2 SNEGSKA (reference sequence). Trimming took 1 base from V and 6 from J, leaving 12 bases between them. CDR3 in DNA: TGCAGTGCTAGAGGGGCAGGGAGGGCTGAAGCTTTCTTT. This sequence encodes CSARGAGRAEAFF.

The chain uses TRBV7-9 and TRBJ1-5; the D gene is possibly TRBD1 (5 bases). The CDR3 has 15 residues. Germline V CDR1 and CDR2: SEHNR, FQNEAQ (reference sequence). Trimming shortened V by 3 bases and J by 5 bases, and 14 bases separated the two germline ends. CDR3 in DNA: TGTGCCAGCAGCTTTTCAGGCGGAGGGGATCAGCCCCAGCATTTT. Its translation: CASSFSGGGDQPQHF.